These T cell receptor beta chains were read from a single sample in a study of blood T cells in healthy people across ages. TCRdb used MiXCR to reprocess the 5' RACE reads, holding one entry per CDR3 protein. Of 1.5 million to 2 million distinct CDR3 sequences in the sample, 49% were seen once. Sequencing was performed on blood. All receptors come from a woman between 40 and 50 years old in good health. Both conserved end residues are part of each CDR3. A D gene is named only where the DNA matches it firmly. Clone size is not always given. Where it is, it says once, few, many or a class for expanded clones.

>TRBJ2-7|-|-|TRBV6-6
CASSLDRSKQYF
TGTGCCAGCAGCCTCGACAGGAGCAAGCAGTACTTC
>TRBJ2-7|few|-|TRBV6-1
CASMVREEQYF
TGTGCCAGCATGGTCCGCGAAGAGCAGTACTTC
>TRBJ1-2|-|-|TRBV20-1
CSARTPGHRYGYTF
TGCAGTGCTAGAACTCCGGGACATCGCTATGGCTACACCTTC
>TRBJ2-3|-|-|TRBV27
CASSFVRPASDTQYF
TGTGCCAGCAGTTTCGTCCGGCCGGCATCAGATACGCAGTATTTT
>TRBJ2-2|-|TRBD2|TRBV7-2
CASSLLMTSANTGELFF
TGTGCCAGCAGCTTACTTATGACTAGCGCCAACACCGGGGAGCTGTTTTTT
>TRBJ1-6|-|-|TRBV21-1
CASSKAGQGRGSPLHF
TGTGCCAGCAGCAAAGCGGGACAGGGGAGGGGTTCACCCCTCCACTTT
>TRBJ2-3|once|TRBD2|TRBV24-1
CATSTRGMIAGKTDTQYF
TGTGCCACCAGTACCAGAGGAATGATAGCGGGGAAAACAGATACGCAGTATTTT
>TRBJ1-1|-|-|TRBV29-1
CSVGGQAGTEAFF
TGCAGCGTTGGTGGGCAGGCAGGGACTGAAGCTTTCTTT
>TRBJ2-7|few|-|TRBV6-2/TRBV6-3
CASRAWGSPESYEQYF
TGTGCCAGCAGGGCGTGGGGTAGCCCGGAATCCTACGAGCAGTACTTC
>TRBJ2-1|-|-|TRBV20-1
CSARDWTDQETQFF
TGCAGTGCTAGAGACTGGACCGACCAAGAGACCCAGTTCTTC
>TRBJ2-1|-|-|TRBV4-3
CASSQEAGSSYNEQFF
TGCGCCAGCAGCCAAGAGGCCGGGAGCTCCTACAATGAGCAGTTCTTC
>TRBJ1-2|-|-|TRBV6-2/TRBV6-3
CASVSGGYTF
TGTGCCAGCGTCTCAGGTGGCTACACCTTC
>TRBJ1-2|-|-|TRBV2
CASGRTDNYGYTF
TGTGCCAGCGGGAGAACGGATAACTATGGCTACACCTTC
>TRBJ2-7|-|TRBD2|TRBV4-2
CASSQVRLAGSEQYF
TGTGCCAGCAGCCAAGTTCGACTAGCGGGGAGCGAGCAGTACTTC
>TRBJ2-5|-|TRBD2|TRBV7-7
CASSIGSGAYQETQYF
TGTGCTAGCAGTATAGGTAGCGGGGCTTACCAAGAGACCCAGTACTTC
>TRBJ2-4|-|-|TRBV20-1
CSARDVAAGTNIQYF
TGCAGTGCTAGAGATGTTGCGGCGGGGACAAACATTCAGTACTTC